The rows below give T cell receptor beta chains drawn from one sample of a study of T cells after yellow fever vaccination. TCRdb re-called the 5' RACE reads through MiXCR, storing one row per CDR3 protein. The repertoire holds 200,000 to 300,000 distinct CDR3 sequences, with roughly 3.5% as singletons. The sample was PBMCs, taken 15 days after the yellow fever booster vaccination. All receptors derive from a young man who received the YFV17D yellow fever vaccine. The CDR3 runs from the conserved cysteine through the conserved F or W. A D gene is named only where the DNA matches it firmly. Clone size is not always given. Where it is, it says once, few, many or a class for expanded clones.

D: NA; V: TRBV24-1; size: NA; J: TRBJ1-5; DNA: TGTGCCATTCAAGGGGAATATGAGCCCCAGCATTTT; CDR3: CAIQGEYEPQHF
D: TRBD1; V: TRBV12-3/TRBV12-4; size: many; J: TRBJ1-6; DNA: TGTGCCAGCAGTTTATACAGGGGTCTTTCACCCCTCCACTTT; CDR3: CASSLYRGLSPLHF
D: NA; V: TRBV12-3/TRBV12-4; size: NA; J: TRBJ1-6; DNA: TGTGCCAGCAGACCGGGAGTCTTTAATTCACCCCTCCACTTT; CDR3: CASRPGVFNSPLHF
D: NA; V: TRBV11-2; size: many; J: TRBJ2-2; DNA: TGTGCCAGCAGCTTAGGTTACAGGAGAAACACCGGGGAGCTGTTTTTT; CDR3: CASSLGYRRNTGELFF
D: TRBD2; V: TRBV5-1; size: few; J: TRBJ2-1; DNA: TGCGCCAGCACGAGGCAGGAGACTAGCGGGGCCTTTGAGCAGTTCTTC; CDR3: CASTRQETSGAFEQFF
D: NA; V: TRBV7-3; size: many; J: TRBJ1-3; DNA: TGTGCCAGCAGCTCTACAGGGTCCGGAAACACCATATATTTT; CDR3: CASSSTGSGNTIYF
D: NA; V: TRBV12-3/TRBV12-4; size: many; J: TRBJ1-2; DNA: TGTGCCAGCACCGGGGGAGGCGCGGGCTATGGCTACACCTTC; CDR3: CASTGGGAGYGYTF
D: NA; V: TRBV2; size: NA; J: TRBJ2-5; DNA: TGTGCCGGTTCAAGGGGCTCGGAGACCCAGTACTTC; CDR3: CAGSRGSETQYF
D: NA; V: TRBV12-3/TRBV12-4; size: few; J: TRBJ2-3; DNA: TGTGCCAGCAGTCCGCCCGACAGCAACACAGATACGCAGTATTTT; CDR3: CASSPPDSNTDTQYF
D: NA; V: TRBV5-8; size: many; J: TRBJ1-1; DNA: TGTGCCAGCAGCTTGGGGGGGGTTCGGAACACTGAAGCTTTCTTT; CDR3: CASSLGGVRNTEAFF
D: TRBD2; V: TRBV4-1; size: many; J: TRBJ2-7; DNA: TGCGCCAGCAGCCCGGGCGGGGGGCCGGGCTACGAGCAGTACTTC; CDR3: CASSPGGGPGYEQYF
D: NA; V: TRBV7-2; size: many; J: TRBJ1-5; DNA: TGTGCCAGCAGCTTCGGGGGTAATCAGCCCCAGCATTTT; CDR3: CASSFGGNQPQHF
D: NA; V: TRBV5-1; size: NA; J: TRBJ1-1; DNA: TGCGCCAGCAGCACTGGACCGCCACCTGAAGCTTTCTTT; CDR3: CASSTGPPPEAFF
D: NA; V: TRBV3-1; size: many; J: TRBJ1-2; DNA: TGTGCCAGCAGCCAGACCGGGACATCGAACTATGGCTACACCTTC; CDR3: CASSQTGTSNYGYTF
D: NA; V: TRBV24-1; size: NA; J: TRBJ2-2; DNA: TGTGCCACCAGTGATTTACCCGGGACTTCGAACACCGGGGAGCTGTTTTTT; CDR3: CATSDLPGTSNTGELFF
D: NA; V: TRBV7-2; size: few; J: TRBJ1-6; DNA: TGTGCCAGCACCGGAGCAGACCTCTCCTATAATTCACCCCTCCACTTT; CDR3: CASTGADLSYNSPLHF
D: NA; V: TRBV29-1; size: many; J: TRBJ1-3; DNA: TGCAGCGCAAGCGAGGTTTCCTCTGGAAACACCATATATTTT; CDR3: CSASEVSSGNTIYF
D: NA; V: TRBV4-1; size: many; J: TRBJ2-1; DNA: TGCGCCAGCAGCCAACCCCTAAGGACGGGTCAAAATGAGCAGTTCTTC; CDR3: CASSQPLRTGQNEQFF
D: TRBD1; V: TRBV2; size: many; J: TRBJ1-4; DNA: TGTGCCAGCAGGGCAGGACAGGGAGAACTGTTTTTT; CDR3: CASRAGQGELFF
D: NA; V: TRBV24-1; size: many; J: TRBJ2-7; DNA: TGTGCCCCAGAACAGGCCGTCGGGACCGAGCAGTACTTC; CDR3: CAPEQAVGTEQYF
D: NA; V: TRBV14; size: many; J: TRBJ2-1; DNA: TGTGCCAGCAGCCAACTACGACAGAGCTCCTACAATGAGCAGTTCTTC; CDR3: CASSQLRQSSYNEQFF
D: TRBD2; V: TRBV12-3/TRBV12-4; size: many; J: TRBJ2-3; DNA: TGTGCCAGCAGCTACCGAGGCGGGGGTGTCGGCACAGATACGCAGTATTTT; CDR3: CASSYRGGGVGTDTQYF
D: TRBD1; V: TRBV5-6; size: few; J: TRBJ1-1; DNA: TGTGCCAGCAGCAGGGACAGGGGGCTTCGGAACACTGAAGCTTTCTTT; CDR3: CASSRDRGLRNTEAFF
D: TRBD2; V: TRBV15; size: many; J: TRBJ2-5; DNA: TGTGCCACCAGCAGCCTCGGGAGGGGCCAAGAGACCCAGTACTTC; CDR3: CATSSLGRGQETQYF
D: TRBD2; V: TRBV6-2/TRBV6-3; size: many; J: TRBJ2-3; DNA: TGTGCCAGCAGTTTTGTTGCGGGGGAGAGCACAGATACGCAGTATTTT; CDR3: CASSFVAGESTDTQYF
D: NA; V: TRBV3-1; size: many; J: TRBJ1-1; DNA: TGTGCCAGCAGCCAAGATCTTGGCAGGTCCGCTTTCTTT; CDR3: CASSQDLGRSAFF
D: NA; V: TRBV6-2/TRBV6-3; size: many; J: TRBJ2-3; DNA: TGTGCCAGCAGTTACATTGGAACGGGGGATACGCAGTATTTT; CDR3: CASSYIGTGDTQYF
D: TRBD2; V: TRBV6-2/TRBV6-3; size: many; J: TRBJ2-3; DNA: TGTGCCAGCATCCCCCTCCCGGCGGGGGGGCAAGAAGATACGCAGTATTTT; CDR3: CASIPLPAGGQEDTQYF
D: TRBD1; V: TRBV6-5; size: many; J: TRBJ2-5; DNA: TGTGCCAGCAGTTACTCCGTCGGACAGGGGCGAGAGACCCAGTACTTC; CDR3: CASSYSVGQGRETQYF
D: NA; V: TRBV14; size: few; J: TRBJ2-5; DNA: TGTGCCAGCAGCACACCGTCGGACAGCTACCAAGAGACCCAGTACTTC; CDR3: CASSTPSDSYQETQYF
D: NA; V: TRBV18; size: many; J: TRBJ2-6; DNA: TGTGCCAGCTCACCACCCGATAAGTCTGGGGCCAACGTCCTGACTTTC; CDR3: CASSPPDKSGANVLTF